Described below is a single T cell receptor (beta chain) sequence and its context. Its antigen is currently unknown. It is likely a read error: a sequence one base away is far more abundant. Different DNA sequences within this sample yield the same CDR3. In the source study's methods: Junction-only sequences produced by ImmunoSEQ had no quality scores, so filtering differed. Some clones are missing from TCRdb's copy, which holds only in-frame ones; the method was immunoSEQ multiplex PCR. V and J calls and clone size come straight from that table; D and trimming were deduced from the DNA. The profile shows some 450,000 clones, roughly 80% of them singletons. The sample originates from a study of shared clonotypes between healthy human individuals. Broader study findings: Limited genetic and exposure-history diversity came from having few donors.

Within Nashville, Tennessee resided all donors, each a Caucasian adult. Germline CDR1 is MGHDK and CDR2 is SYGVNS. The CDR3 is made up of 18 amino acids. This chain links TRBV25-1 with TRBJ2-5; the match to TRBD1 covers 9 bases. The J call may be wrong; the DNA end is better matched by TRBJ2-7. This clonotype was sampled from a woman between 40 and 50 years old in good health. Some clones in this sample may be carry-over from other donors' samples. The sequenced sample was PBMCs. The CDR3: CASSDLPPGQGLPYEQYF. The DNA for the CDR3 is TGTGCCAGCAGTGACCTGCCCCCGGGACAGGGTCTGCCCTACGAGCAGTACTTC.